What follows are 3 T cell receptor beta chains derived from one specimen sequenced in a study of T cells in women clearing cervical HPV infection. Clones were read by immunoSEQ multiplex PCR, and TCRdb kept only the in-frame ones, dropping some. The sample data list 30,000 to 35,000 clones. Sequencing was performed on blood buffy coat. The receptor set was obtained from a woman aged 18 to 69 with a cervical HPV16 infection that either progressed to CIN3+ or cleared (not recorded which).

As for this clone: The CDR3 extends 3 residues past the end of the read, so its final part is completed from the germline J gene. The rearrangement joins TRBV18 to TRBJ2-3, with D possibly TRBD1 on 6 matching bases. Germline V CDR1 and CDR2: KGHSH, LQKENI. The CDR3 is made up of 14 amino acids. The covered CDR3 bases are TGTGCCAGCTCAGCCGACATGGGGGCGAAGCCG. Protein sequence: CASSADMGAKP. The entire CDR3 sequence reads CASSADMGAKPQYF.

About this clone itself: The observed sequence ends 3 residues before the CDR3 terminus, with the missing tail filled in from the germline J gene. The chain recombines TRBV20-1 with TRBJ2-7; 9 bases agree with TRBD2. The CDR3 sequence is 14 residues long. The germline V gene encodes CDR1 DFQATT and CDR2 SNEGSKA (reference sequence). Germline trimming cut 1 base from V and 6 bases from J; bases unmatched to any gene: 7. CDR3 amino acids: CSARGLAGPLEQYF. The CDR3 DNA, read in part, is TGCAGTGCTAGAGGCCTAGCGGGGCCCCTCGAG.

About this clone: The read ends 3 residues shy of where the CDR3 ends; the end is completed using the germline J gene. V and J are TRBV19 and TRBJ2-3; D call uncertain. This CDR3 is 10 amino acids long. Trimming removed 8 bases from V and 6 bases from J, with 6 bases in between. From germline, CDR1 is LNHDA and CDR2 SQIVND (reference sequence). CDR3 DNA (partial): TGTGCCAGTGGCCCGGATACG. Protein: CASGPDT. The full CDR3 reads CASGPDTQYF.